The present entry profiles one TCR beta chain with its context. The target antigen is unknown. The data derive from a study of cytomegalovirus exposure and HLA in healthy donors. As for the study in general: Some 77 million unique TCRs from HLA-typed donors were held in an early release of data.

The PCR employed 60 Vbeta primers together with 13 Jbeta primers. Assay used: immunoSEQ multiplex PCR; TCRdb lists only in-frame clones, some missing. The top ten clones hold around 20% of a sample with 100,000 to 150,000 clones, less than 85% of them seen once. Study-level points and caveats: The study recorded 164 TCR beta chains that were cytomegalovirus-associated. In vitro checks showed that a few CMV-associated chains really do target CMV antigens.

The ends lost 11 bases at V and 1 base at J; junction bases unmatched: 8. In germline, CDR1 is PRHDT, CDR2 FYEKMQ (reference sequence). The CDR3 is 14 amino acids. This receptor was obtained from a man between 18 and 35 years old in good health and CMV-seropositive. Sequenced material: PBMCs. The rearrangement uses TRBV13 and TRBJ2-5, with 9 bases fitting TRBD2. DNA for the CDR3: TGTGCCGGAAAAAGCGGGGGGACCCAAGAGACCCAGTACTTC. This gives the protein CAGKSGGTQETQYF.